This T cell receptor (beta chain) was captured in a study of blood T cells in healthy people across ages (dated by TCRdb to between 2015 and 2017). A note on the overall study: In model experiments, template switching captured about one uniquely barcoded TCR beta cDNA molecule for every two T cells. Two additional independent replicas of 1 million unique cDNA reads from the same blood draw were analyzed for two donors (one aged 18 to 29 and one aged 80 or older). Donors of different ages were randomly distributed across sequencing lanes to avoid experimental bias. The study measured age-related changes in TCR beta repertoire diversity using deep sequencing normalized with unique cDNA molecular identifiers. Donors were grouped into four age groups: young (average about 15 years), middle-aged (less than 40), aged (approximately 58) and long-lived (just over 80). What the study reported, not specific to this receptor: There was a strong correlation between observed TCR beta diversity and the percentage of naive T cells measured by flow cytometry. Because profiling used bulk unsorted PBMCs, naive and antigen-experienced compartments could not be compared conclusively. The CMV infection status of donors was not known, potentially confounding age-related changes in expanded clonotypes. Observed TCR beta diversity per million T cells fell roughly linearly with age, and a significant reduction was already apparent by age roughly 40. Total diversity estimates from one million sequenced T cells were considered lower bounds and underestimates. Compared with the aged group, more naive CD4+ T cells, fewer expanded clones and increased TCR diversity were shown by the long-lived group, suggesting age selection.

Systemically healthy Caucasian individuals from Russia, some 40 in total and aged roughly 6 to 90 years, were included as donors. Each donor gave 9 to 10 milliliters of peripheral blood, collected into EDTA-treated Vacutainer tubes. Ficoll-Paque density-gradient centrifugation was used to isolate PBMCs, with at least 6 million per sample. Trizol reagent was used to extract total RNA from PBMCs, with at least 6 micrograms per sample. The percentages of naive CD45RAhigh/CD27high T cells were determined by flow cytometry on a PBMC aliquot from every donor. The cysteine opens and the phenylalanine closes a CDR3 of 17 amino acids. CDR3 DNA is the only sequence kept; it has 51 bases, read in frame from the first base. The germline V gene supplies CDR1 LGHNA and CDR2 YNFKEQ. Relative to germline, V is missing 0 bases and J is missing 5 bases, with 12 bases of the junction outside any gene match. Libraries were prepared through 5' RACE. The instrument was an Illumina HiSeq 2500. A second about 7 to 11 cycle PCR used a sample-barcoded 5' primer and a J-beta primer mix. Each TCR beta cDNA molecule received a unique molecular identifier from a template-switch 5' adaptor carrying 12 random nucleotides. Each sample yielded at least 2.5 million CDR3-containing paired-end reads. The Mint cDNA synthesis kit, primed by a TRBC-specific oligonucleotide, was used to synthesize first-strand cDNA from all RNA. Following uracil-DNA glycosylase treatment, a first 18-cycle PCR with universal primers M1SS and BC2_uni_R was performed on all cDNA. The source study handled its data this way. Each sample was normalized by randomly selecting 1 million high-quality reads, each carrying a distinct molecular identifier. Reads sharing molecular identifiers were discarded rather than binned into consensus sequences. CDR3 identification, clonotype clustering and error correction used MiTCR with a Q25 quality threshold and the strictest error-elimination algorithm. A nonparametric unseen species model with Euler transformation was used to estimate lower-bound total TCR beta diversity. The public sequencing data were trimmed at Q25 with fastp and processed into clonotypes with MiXCR by TCRdb, which kept only in-frame beta chains. Entries that share a CDR3 protein sequence are merged under the most common genes and DNA. Clone size and V and J calls follow TCRdb, not the original study. This sample comprises roughly 700,000 distinct CDR3 sequences, around half of them detected only once. The ten most abundant clones make up about 32% of the sample.

This clonotype was recorded many times. What antigen it recognizes has not been identified. Base qualities are missing; no much larger clone stands one base away. Rearrangement joined TRBV4-2 to TRBJ2-5; 7 bases in between match TRBD2. The specimen sequenced was blood. This TCR was recovered from a woman aged 60-70 years in good health. The DNA sequence is as follows: TGTGCCAGCAGCCAAGACGTCGGAAGCGGGACCAGTGAGACCCAGTACTTC. Its protein product is CASSQDVGSGTSETQYF.